One and the same sample provided the 29 T cell receptor beta chains below, sequenced in a study of regulatory T cells in long-lasting Graves disease. The TCR beta library used iRepertoire HTBI primers with Arm-PCR amplification of CDR3. MiXCR, run by TCRdb on the multiplex PCR reads, gives a single entry per CDR3 protein. The table records roughly 560,000 distinct CDR3 sequences, around 11% of them present only once. Time point denoted: newly diagnosed GD, antithyroid drugs for less than 3 months. The authors made the TCR library using RNA they extracted from PBMCs. The same sample was also used in a study of T cells in Graves' hyperthyroidism and ophthalmopathy.

Sequenced here: peripheral blood mononuclear cells (PBMCs), sampled at new diagnosis, from a patient treated with antithyroid drugs. These receptors originate from a woman under 40 with Graves disease.

This clonotype was picked up many times. The chain joins TRBV24-1 to TRBJ2-2; D remains ambiguous. The CDR3 is 12 residues long. Looked up from germline, CDR1 is KGHDR and CDR2 is SFDVKD. V was shortened by 9 bases and J by 4 bases, with 8 bases between the two germline ends. The CDR3, as DNA: TGTGCCACCCAAGGGATCACCGGGGAGCTGTTTTTT. This gives the protein CATQGITGELFF.

Ten or more counts support this clonotype. This rearrangement joins TRBV11-2 to TRBJ2-2, with 7 nucleotides matching TRBD1. V trimming: 6 bases; J trimming: 5 bases; junction bases outside the gene matches: 3. Germline V gene sequence: CDR1 SGHAT, CDR2 FQNNGV. This CDR3 has 13 residues. For the CDR3, the DNA is TGTGCCAGCAGATTGACAGGGACCGGGGAGCTGTTTTTT. Protein: CASRLTGTGELFF.

Of note for this clonotype: Possible read error: a much larger clone is one base away. The genes are TRBV2 and TRBJ2-1; perhaps TRBD2 as D (6 bases). The CDR3 length is 12 residues. Trimming removed 4 bases at V and 12 bases at J, with 13 bases between. The germline V gene encodes CDR1 SNHLY and CDR2 FYNNEI. In nucleotides, the CDR3 is TGTGCCAGCAGTGGAGAGGGAGGTGGGCAGTTCTTC. This codes for CASSGEGGGQFF. Together with reference TRBV2 and TRBJ2-1, the CDR3 gives the full variable domain: EPEVTQTPSHQVTQMGQEVILRCVPISNHLYFYWYRQILGQKVEFLVSFYNNEISEKSEIFDDQFSVERPDGSNFTLKIRSTKLEDSAMYFCASSGEGGGQFFGPGTRLTVL.

This clonotype was counted ten times or more. This chain joins TRBV27 and TRBJ2-5; D uncertain. The CDR3 contains 15 residues. Trimming removed 0 bases from V and 4 bases from J, with 12 bases in between. CDR1 is MNHEY, CDR2 SMNVEV, per germline (reference sequence). The CDR3 is CASSLSTWVGETQYF. The CDR3 DNA reads TGTGCCAGCAGTTTATCGACGTGGGTGGGAGAGACCCAGTACTTC.

This clonotype was seen only a few times. The J gene is TRBJ2-7, the V gene TRBV29-1, with TRBD1 matching over 10 bases. The CDR3 is made up of 15 amino acids. The trim removed 6 bases at V and 5 bases at J, leaving 13 bases unmatched. Germline-derived CDR1 and CDR2 are SQVTM and ANQGSEA. The CDR3 loop is CSVLLLRDRGHEQYF. As DNA, the CDR3 is TGCAGCGTCCTCCTCCTCCGGGACAGGGGTCACGAGCAGTACTTC.

This clonotype was seen a few times. This sequence joins TRBV12-3 or TRBV12-4 and TRBJ2-7; no firm D call. This CDR3 contains 14 residues. V was cut by 3 bases and J by 2 bases, with 11 bases left in between. CDR3 residues: CASSFSEKTYEQYF. CDR3 nucleotide sequence: TGTGCCAGCAGTTTCTCCGAGAAAACCTACGAGCAGTACTTC.

A remark on this clonotype: A read error may produce the germline difference seen at one junction end. This chain uses TRBV18 with TRBJ2-3, with 7 bases fitting TRBD1. Germline CDR1 is KGHSH and CDR2 is LQKENI. The CDR3 has 15 amino acids. CDR3 in amino acids: CASSPTGPSTDTQYF. The CDR3 DNA is TGTGCCAGCTCACCGACAGGGCCTAGCACGGATACGCAGTATTTT. Full variable domain (outside the CDR3, taken from reference TRBV18 and TRBJ2-3): NAGVMQNPRHLVRRRGQEARLRCSPMKGHSHVYWYRQLPEEGLKFMVYLQKENIIDESGMPKERFSAEFPKEGPSILRIQQVVRGDSAAYFCASSPTGPSTDTQYFGPGTRLTVL.

The chain joins TRBV28 to TRBJ2-7, with D perhaps TRBD1 (7 bases). Trimming took 4 bases from V and 0 from J, leaving 16 bases between them. The CDR3 has 16 residues. Germline V gene data show CDR1 as MDHEN and CDR2 as SYDVKM. The CDR3 protein is CASSSTAEGASYEQYF. DNA for the CDR3: TGTGCCAGCAGTTCTACCGCGGAGGGGGCCTCCTACGAGCAGTACTTC. The whole variable domain, remainder taken from reference TRBV28 and TRBJ2-7, is DVKVTQSSRYLVKRTGEKVFLECVQDMDHENMFWYRQDPGLGLRLIYFSYDVKMKEKGDIPEGYSVSREKKERFSLILESASTNQTSMYLCASSSTAEGASYEQYFGPGTRLTVT.

This clonotype was seen ten or more times. This rearrangement joins TRBV20-1 to TRBJ2-1; D perhaps matches TRBD2 (6 bases). The J call may be faulty, since TRBJ2-5 better matches the DNA end. CDR1 is DFQATT, CDR2 SNEGSKA, per germline (reference sequence). The CDR3 totals 15 residues. CDR3 nucleotide sequence: TGCAGTGCTAGAGATCCCGGGAGCGTCTTGGAGACCCAGTACTTC. It is translated as CSARDPGSVLETQYF.

This clonotype was observed many times. V and J are TRBV10-1 and TRBJ2-2, with a weak D call TRBD1 (5 bases). The germline V and J ends were trimmed by 2 bases and 4 bases, with 11 bases remaining between them. CDR3 length: 15 amino acids. Germline V CDR1 and CDR2: WNHNN, SYGVQD (reference sequence). CDR3 sequence: CASSESRAGTGELFF. The CDR3 DNA follows: TGCGCCAGCAGTGAGAGCAGGGCAGGCACCGGGGAGCTGTTTTTT.

As for this clonotype: A clone one base away is much larger, so this may be a read error. This rearrangement joins TRBV19 to TRBJ2-2, with D possibly TRBD2 on 5 matching bases. This CDR3 has 17 residues. Looked up from germline, CDR1 is LNHDA and CDR2 is SQIVND (reference sequence). The CDR3 nucleotides read TGTGCCAGTAAGAATGTCGCTTCCCGTGGCCTTACCGGGGATCTGTTTTTT. It translates to CASKNVASRGLTGDLFF.

In its sample, this clonotype was seen many times. The chain couples TRBV18 to TRBJ1-1; 8 nucleotides line up with TRBD1. CDR3 length: 18 residues. CDR1 is KGHSH and CDR2 is LQKENI in the germline V gene. V was clipped by 3 bases and J by 4 bases; unmatched bases: 16. The CDR3 region has the DNA TGTGCCAGCTCACCGTCCCCATTCAGGGGGCGCTGGGCCACTGAAGCTTTCTTT. This gives the protein CASSPSPFRGRWATEAFF.

In this sample, this clonotype turned up many times. This sequence joins TRBV19 and TRBJ1-6, with a possible D match to TRBD1 (5 bases). This CDR3 has 14 amino acids. V lost 5 bases and J lost 13, with 18 bases in between. Germline V gene sequence: CDR1 LNHDA, CDR2 SQIVND (reference sequence). CDR3 residues: CASSRRDVPGPLHF. CDR3 bases: TGTGCCAGTAGTCGACGGGACGTCCCGGGGCCCCTCCACTTT.

This clonotype was seen a handful of times. The rearrangement uses TRBV9 and TRBJ2-5; 10 bases align to TRBD2. Germline V lookup: CDR1 SGDLS, CDR2 YYNGEE. V shed 0 bases, J shed 5 bases, and the junction held 4 bases outside the gene matches. There are 15 residues in the CDR3. CDR3 bases: TGTGCCAGCAGCGTAGCCCCGGGACTAGCGGAGACCCAGTACTTC. It translates to CASSVAPGLAETQYF.

There are many counts of this clonotype. The chain is built from TRBV27 and TRBJ1-5, with 9 bases identical to TRBD1. This CDR3 comprises 18 residues. The junction had 12 bases not matched to a gene; V was cut back by 6 bases and J by 0 bases. Germline V lookup: CDR1 MNHEY, CDR2 SMNVEV (reference sequence). CDR3 sequence: CASRSGQGAPYSNQPQHF. The CDR3 DNA follows: TGTGCCAGCAGATCGGGACAGGGTGCCCCTTATAGCAATCAGCCCCAGCATTTT.

A single count supports this clonotype. A far larger clone is one nucleotide away, so this likely arose from a read error. The chain is built from TRBV12-3 or TRBV12-4 and TRBJ2-7, with 10 nucleotides matching TRBD2. The length of the CDR3 is 18 residues. J gave up 2 bases and V 6 bases, and 16 bases lay outside the gene matches. CDR3 in DNA: TGTGCCAGCAGGACTCGCCCCAATCCAGCGGGAGGGGCCTACGAGCAGTACTTC. Its protein product is CASRTRPNPAGGAYEQYF.

This chain links TRBV20-1 with TRBJ2-7, with 7 positions matching TRBD2. Trimming at V came to 6 bases and at J to 1 base, leaving 3 bases not matched to a gene. There are 12 residues in the CDR3. The germline V gene encodes CDR1 DFQATT and CDR2 SNEGSKA (reference sequence). CDR3 loop: CSAAGGSYEQYF. DNA for the CDR3: TGCAGTGCCGCCGGGGGGTCCTACGAGCAGTACTTC.

The genes are TRBV19 and TRBJ2-7; 11 bases map to TRBD2. The germline V gene has CDR1 LNHDA and CDR2 SQIVND (reference sequence). J was trimmed by 2 bases and V by 4 bases; bases with no gene match: 19. The CDR3 loop spans 20 amino acids. The CDR3 DNA is TGTGCCAGTAGTAACCCCAAGACTAGCGGGGAGCTCGATTCCCCCTACGAGCAGTACTTC. Protein sequence: CASSNPKTSGELDSPYEQYF. The whole variable domain, filled in from reference TRBV19 and TRBJ2-7, reads DGGITQSPKYLFRKEGQNVTLSCEQNLNHDAMYWYRQDPGQGLRLIYYSQIVNDFQKGDIAEGYSVSREKKESFPLTVTSAQKNPTAFYLCASSNPKTSGELDSPYEQYFGPGTRLTVT.

V and J are TRBV19 and TRBJ2-7, with 8 bases lining up with TRBD1. The CDR3 extends over 15 amino acids. The V gene's germline CDR1 is LNHDA and CDR2 SQIVND (reference sequence). V lost 2 bases, J lost 2 bases, and 5 bases stayed unmatched. For the CDR3, the DNA is TGTGCCAGTAGTATATCCGGGGACAGGACCTACGAGCAGTACTTC. Translated: CASSISGDRTYEQYF.

This clonotype has ten or more counts. The CDR3 here is CSVGEGAGELFF. For the CDR3, the DNA is TGCAGCGTTGGAGAGGGGGCCGGGGAGCTGTTTTTT. The gene calls are TRBV29-1 and TRBJ2-2, with a weak D call TRBD1 (6 bases). Trimming took off 4 bases at V and 6 bases at J, with 9 bases between the two ends. This CDR3 has 12 amino acids. Germline CDR1 and CDR2: SQVTM and ANQGSEA.

The chain couples TRBV29-1 to TRBJ2-2; D is possibly TRBD1 or TRBD2 (9 bases each). The CDR3 loop spans 15 amino acids. Per germline, CDR1 SQVTM and CDR2 ANQGSEA. The CDR3 nucleotides read TGCAACACCCTAGCGGGACAGGGCATACCGGGGGAGCTGTTTTTT. Translating gives CNTLAGQGIPGELFF.

This clonotype has a count of ten or more. CDR3 DNA sequence: TGTGCCAGCAGTCCTGACAGGGGGGGAGGGTACGAGACCCAGTACTTC. Translation gives CASSPDRGGGYETQYF. The chain carries TRBV2 and TRBJ2-5; 9 nucleotides match TRBD1. Trimming removed 5 bases from V and 5 bases from J; junction bases left unmatched: 12. Germline CDR1 is SNHLY and CDR2 is FYNNEI. The CDR3 spans 16 residues.

V gene TRBV7-2 combines with J gene TRBJ2-1, with 7 nucleotides matching TRBD1. The germline V gene has CDR1 SGHTA and CDR2 FQGNSA. The CDR3 has 14 amino acids. The junction had 7 bases not matched to a gene; V was cut back by 5 bases and J by 6 bases. The CDR3 nucleotides are TGTGCCAGCAGCAGACATGACAGGGCCAATGAGCAGTTCTTC. It is translated as CASSRHDRANEQFF.

A note on this clonotype: The germline gene is not matched at one end of the junction; a read error may be the cause. This sequence joins TRBV5-1 and TRBJ2-1, with 7 bases matching TRBD2. Looked up from germline, CDR1 is SGHRS and CDR2 is YFSETQ. CDR3 length: 18 residues. In DNA, the CDR3 is TGCGCCAGCAACTTGTTGCTCCCGCTAGCGGACCTTACACATGAGCAGTTCTTC. This codes for CASNLLLPLADLTHEQFF.

The chain has TRBV7-9 and TRBJ2-7, with D maybe TRBD1 (5 bases). V lost 1 base and J 2 bases, leaving 15 bases between the germline ends. The CDR3 spans 16 residues. The germline V gene encodes CDR1 SEHNR and CDR2 FQNEAQ (reference sequence). The CDR3 nucleotides read TGTGCCAGCAGCTTAGGGGGCCTTACGGATACCTACGAGCAGTACTTC. Its translation: CASSLGGLTDTYEQYF.

This clonotype was counted a single time. This sequence joins TRBV6-2 or TRBV6-3 and TRBJ2-1; 12 bases are a match to TRBD2. This CDR3 has 15 residues. Trimming removed 6 bases from V and 8 bases from J; junction bases left unmatched: 8. Germline V gene lookup returns CDR1 MNHEY and CDR2 SVGEGT. The CDR3 here is CASRLSSGRVHEQFF. CDR3 sequence (DNA): TGTGCCAGCAGGCTTTCTAGCGGGAGGGTACATGAGCAGTTCTTC.

In its sample, this clonotype was seen many times. The V gene is TRBV2, the J gene TRBJ1-2, with D perhaps TRBD1 (5 bases). Germline lookup yields CDR1 SNHLY and CDR2 FYNNEI. Trimming took off 6 bases at V and 4 bases at J, with 24 bases between the two ends. The CDR3 has 17 amino acids. The CDR3 loop is CASRRVYGATRGYGYTF. CDR3 nucleotides: TGTGCCAGCAGGCGGGTATATGGGGCCACGAGAGGCTATGGCTACACCTTC. Variable domain in full (rest from reference TRBV2 and TRBJ1-2): EPEVTQTPSHQVTQMGQEVILRCVPISNHLYFYWYRQILGQKVEFLVSFYNNEISEKSEIFDDQFSVERPDGSNFTLKIRSTKLEDSAMYFCASRRVYGATRGYGYTFGSGTRLTVV.

This clonotype was found many times. The gene calls are TRBV11-2 and TRBJ2-1; D is ambiguous. The assigned J gene may be wrong: the sequence end matches TRBJ2-5 better. The CDR3 is made up of 13 amino acids. Germline CDR1 and CDR2: SGHAT and FQNNGV. CDR3 nucleotide sequence: TGTGCCAGCAGCTTGCATATCCAAGAGACCCAGTACTTC. It is translated as CASSLHIQETQYF.

This clonotype occurred many times. The V and J genes are TRBV30 and TRBJ1-2; a possible D gene is TRBD1 (5 bases). The CDR3 extends over 11 amino acids. Trimming cost V 8 bases and J 8 bases, with 15 bases left between them. CDR1 and CDR2 (germline): GTSNPN, SVGIG (reference sequence). The CDR3 loop reads CARPGPAGYTF. CDR3 bases: TGTGCCCGGCCGGGACCCGCGGGCTACACCTTC.